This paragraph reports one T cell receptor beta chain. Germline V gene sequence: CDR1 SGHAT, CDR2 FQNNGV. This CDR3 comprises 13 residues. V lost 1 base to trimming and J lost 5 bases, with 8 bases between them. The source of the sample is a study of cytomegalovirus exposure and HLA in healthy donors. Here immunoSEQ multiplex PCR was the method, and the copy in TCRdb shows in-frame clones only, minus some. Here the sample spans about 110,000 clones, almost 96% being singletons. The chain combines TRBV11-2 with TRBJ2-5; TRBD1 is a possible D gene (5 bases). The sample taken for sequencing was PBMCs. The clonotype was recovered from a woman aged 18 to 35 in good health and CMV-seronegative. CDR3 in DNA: TGTGCCAGCAGCTTAGCCAGGGTCGAGACCCAGTACTTC. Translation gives CASSLARVETQYF.